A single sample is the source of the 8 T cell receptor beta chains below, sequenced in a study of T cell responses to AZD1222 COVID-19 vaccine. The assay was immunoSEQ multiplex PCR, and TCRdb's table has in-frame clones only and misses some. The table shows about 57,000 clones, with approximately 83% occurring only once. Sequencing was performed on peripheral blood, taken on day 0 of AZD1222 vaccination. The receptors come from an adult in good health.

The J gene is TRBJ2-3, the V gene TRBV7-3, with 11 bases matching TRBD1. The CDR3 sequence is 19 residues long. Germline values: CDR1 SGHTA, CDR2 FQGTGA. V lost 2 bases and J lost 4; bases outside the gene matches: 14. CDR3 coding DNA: TGTGCCAGCAGCTTAGTGACCCGGGGACAGGGGGGAGGTCCAGATACGCAGTATTTT. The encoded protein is CASSLVTRGQGGGPDTQYF. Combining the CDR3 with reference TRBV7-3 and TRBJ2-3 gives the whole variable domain GAGVSQTPSNKVTEKGKYVELRCDPISGHTALYWYRQSLGQGPEFLIYFQGTGAADDSGLPNDRFFAVRPEGSVSTLKIQRTERGDSAVYLCASSLVTRGQGGGPDTQYFGPGTRLTVL.

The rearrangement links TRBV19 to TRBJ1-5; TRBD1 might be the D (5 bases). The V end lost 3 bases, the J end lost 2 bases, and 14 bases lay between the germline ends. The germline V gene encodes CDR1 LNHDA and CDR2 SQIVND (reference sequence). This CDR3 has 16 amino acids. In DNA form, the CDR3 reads TGTGCCAGTAGTATGAACTGGAAGGGGCGCAATCAGCCCCAGCATTTT. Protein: CASSMNWKGRNQPQHF. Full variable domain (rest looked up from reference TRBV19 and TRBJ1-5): DGGITQSPKYLFRKEGQNVTLSCEQNLNHDAMYWYRQDPGQGLRLIYYSQIVNDFQKGDIAEGYSVSREKKESFPLTVTSAQKNPTAFYLCASSMNWKGRNQPQHFGDGTRLSIL.

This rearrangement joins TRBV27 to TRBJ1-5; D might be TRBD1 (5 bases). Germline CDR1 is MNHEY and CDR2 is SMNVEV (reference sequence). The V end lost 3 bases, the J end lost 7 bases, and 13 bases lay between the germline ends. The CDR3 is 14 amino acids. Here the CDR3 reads CASSFSGPGQPQHF. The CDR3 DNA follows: TGTGCCAGCAGTTTTTCAGGGCCCGGACAGCCCCAGCATTTT.

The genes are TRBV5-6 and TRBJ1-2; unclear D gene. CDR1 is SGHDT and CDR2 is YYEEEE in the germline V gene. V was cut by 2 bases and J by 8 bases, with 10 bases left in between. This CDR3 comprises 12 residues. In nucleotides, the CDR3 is TGTGCCAGCAGCTTTGGTAAGGGCGGCTACACCTTC. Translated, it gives CASSFGKGGYTF. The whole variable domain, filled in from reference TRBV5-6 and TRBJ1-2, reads DAGVTQSPTHLIKTRGQQVTLRCSPKSGHDTVSWYQQALGQGPQFIFQYYEEEERQRGNFPDRFSGHQFPNYSSELNVNALLLGDSALYLCASSFGKGGYTFGSGTRLTVV.

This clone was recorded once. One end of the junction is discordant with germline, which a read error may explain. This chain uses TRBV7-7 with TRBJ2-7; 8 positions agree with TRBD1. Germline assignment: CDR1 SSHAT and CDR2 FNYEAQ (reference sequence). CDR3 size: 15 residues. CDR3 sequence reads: CASSDGGTGTYEQYF. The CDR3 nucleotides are TGTGCTAGCAGCGACGGAGGGACAGGAACCTACGAGCAGTACTTC.

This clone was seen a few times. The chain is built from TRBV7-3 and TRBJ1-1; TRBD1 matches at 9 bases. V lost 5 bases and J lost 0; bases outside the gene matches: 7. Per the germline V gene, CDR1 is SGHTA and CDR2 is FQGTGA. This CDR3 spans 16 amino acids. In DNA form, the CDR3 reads TGTGCCAGCAGCCCATACAGGGGGCGTGTGAACACTGAAGCTTTCTTT. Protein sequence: CASSPYRGRVNTEAFF.

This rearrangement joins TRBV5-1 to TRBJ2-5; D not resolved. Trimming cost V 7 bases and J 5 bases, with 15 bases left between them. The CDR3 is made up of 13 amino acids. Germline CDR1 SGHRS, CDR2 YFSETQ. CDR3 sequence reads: CASSSVLTETQYF. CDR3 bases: TGCGCCAGCTCCTCCGTACTCACGGAGACCCAGTACTTC.

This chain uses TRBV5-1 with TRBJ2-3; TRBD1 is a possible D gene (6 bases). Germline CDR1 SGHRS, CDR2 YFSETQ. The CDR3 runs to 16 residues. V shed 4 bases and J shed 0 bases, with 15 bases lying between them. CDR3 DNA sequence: TGCGCCAGCAGCGCCTGGACAGCTCTTAGCACAGATACGCAGTATTTT. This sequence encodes CASSAWTALSTDTQYF.